This entry is about one T cell receptor (beta chain). The sample belongs to a study of blood T cell repertoires in COVID-19. For the study at large: PBMCs, B-cell-depleted T cells, or T cells were the source of the cDNA or gDNA that made up the material.

TCRdb keeps only in-frame clones here, not all; method: immunoSEQ multiplex PCR. The sample consists of about 430,000 clones, approximately 88% of them appearing once. Recruitment covered fewer than 25 US areas and drew participants whose ages spanned about 18 to 95 years. Sequencing was done on a sample of PBMCs or T cells enriched from blood (not recorded which). The sequence was obtained from a woman in her thirties with acute COVID-19.

DNA for the CDR3: TGCGCCAGCAGTCAATCCGACGACAGGGGAGGTGGCTACACCTTC. It is translated as CASSQSDDRGGGYTF. The chain employs TRBV23-1 and TRBJ1-2; 8 bases align to TRBD1. TRBV23-1 carries the ORF label, with uncertain function. The V segment lost 0 bases and the J segment 7 bases; nucleotides outside the gene matches: 7. CDR3 length: 15 residues.